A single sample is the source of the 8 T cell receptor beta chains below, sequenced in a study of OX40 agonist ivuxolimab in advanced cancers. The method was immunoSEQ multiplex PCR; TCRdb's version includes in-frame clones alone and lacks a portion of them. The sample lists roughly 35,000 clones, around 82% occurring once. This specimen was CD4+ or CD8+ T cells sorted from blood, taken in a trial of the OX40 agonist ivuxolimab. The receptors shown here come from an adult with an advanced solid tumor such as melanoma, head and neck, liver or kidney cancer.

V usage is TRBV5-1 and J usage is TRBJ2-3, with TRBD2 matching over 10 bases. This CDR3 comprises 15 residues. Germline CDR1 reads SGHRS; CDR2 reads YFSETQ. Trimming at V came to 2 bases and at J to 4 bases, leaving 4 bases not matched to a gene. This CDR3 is CASSLEAGGPDTQYF. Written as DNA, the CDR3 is TGCGCCAGCAGCTTAGAAGCGGGGGGGCCAGATACGCAGTATTTT.

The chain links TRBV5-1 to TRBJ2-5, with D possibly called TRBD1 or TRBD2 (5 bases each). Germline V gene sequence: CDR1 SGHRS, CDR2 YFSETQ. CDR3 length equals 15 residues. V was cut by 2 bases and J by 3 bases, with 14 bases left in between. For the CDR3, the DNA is TGCGCCAGCAGCTTCCGGGACCCAAGGGAAGAGACCCAGTACTTC. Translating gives CASSFRDPREETQYF.

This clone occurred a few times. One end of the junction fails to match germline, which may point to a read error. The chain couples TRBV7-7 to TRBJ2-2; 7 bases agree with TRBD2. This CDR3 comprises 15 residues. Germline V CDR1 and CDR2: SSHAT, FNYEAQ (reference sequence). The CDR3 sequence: CASSPTGGNTGELFF. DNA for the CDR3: TGTGCTAGCAGTCCTACGGGGGGGAACACCGGGGAGCTGTTTTTT.

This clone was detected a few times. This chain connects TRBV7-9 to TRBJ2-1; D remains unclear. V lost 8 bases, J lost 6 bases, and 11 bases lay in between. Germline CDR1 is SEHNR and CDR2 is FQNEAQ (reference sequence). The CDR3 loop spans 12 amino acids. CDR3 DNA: TGTGCCAGCCTGGGATTGTCCAATGAGCAGTTCTTC. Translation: CASLGLSNEQFF. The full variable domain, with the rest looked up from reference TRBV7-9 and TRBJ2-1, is DTGVSQNPRHKITKRGQNVTFRCDPISEHNRLYWYRQTLGQGPEFLTYFQNEAQLEKSRLLSDRFSAERPKGSFSTLEIQRTEQGDSAMYLCASLGLSNEQFFGPGTRLTVL.

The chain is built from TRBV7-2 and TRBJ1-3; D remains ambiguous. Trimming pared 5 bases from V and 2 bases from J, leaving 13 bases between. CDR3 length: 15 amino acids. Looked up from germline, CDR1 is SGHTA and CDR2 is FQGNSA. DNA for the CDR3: TGTGCCAGCAGCCCCAACGGGGAACCTGGAAACACCATATATTTT. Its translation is CASSPNGEPGNTIYF.

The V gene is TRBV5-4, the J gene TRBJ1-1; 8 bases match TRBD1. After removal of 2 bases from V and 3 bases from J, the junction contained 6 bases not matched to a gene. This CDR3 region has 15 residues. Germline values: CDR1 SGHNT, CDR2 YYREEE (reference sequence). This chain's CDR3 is CASSLNRGGDTEAFF. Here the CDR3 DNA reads TGTGCCAGCAGCTTAAACAGGGGGGGGGACACTGAAGCTTTCTTT.

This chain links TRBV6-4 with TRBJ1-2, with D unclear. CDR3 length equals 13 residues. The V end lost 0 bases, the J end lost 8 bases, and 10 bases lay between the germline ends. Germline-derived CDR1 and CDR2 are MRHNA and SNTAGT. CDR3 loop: CASSDSPYGGYTF. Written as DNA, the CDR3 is TGTGCCAGCAGTGACTCCCCGTATGGCGGCTACACCTTC.

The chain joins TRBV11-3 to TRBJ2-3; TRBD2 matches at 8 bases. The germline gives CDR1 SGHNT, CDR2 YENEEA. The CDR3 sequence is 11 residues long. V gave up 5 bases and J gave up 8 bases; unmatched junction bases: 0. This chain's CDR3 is CASSRGGTQYF. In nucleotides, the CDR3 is TGTGCCAGCAGCCGGGGGGGTACGCAGTATTTT.